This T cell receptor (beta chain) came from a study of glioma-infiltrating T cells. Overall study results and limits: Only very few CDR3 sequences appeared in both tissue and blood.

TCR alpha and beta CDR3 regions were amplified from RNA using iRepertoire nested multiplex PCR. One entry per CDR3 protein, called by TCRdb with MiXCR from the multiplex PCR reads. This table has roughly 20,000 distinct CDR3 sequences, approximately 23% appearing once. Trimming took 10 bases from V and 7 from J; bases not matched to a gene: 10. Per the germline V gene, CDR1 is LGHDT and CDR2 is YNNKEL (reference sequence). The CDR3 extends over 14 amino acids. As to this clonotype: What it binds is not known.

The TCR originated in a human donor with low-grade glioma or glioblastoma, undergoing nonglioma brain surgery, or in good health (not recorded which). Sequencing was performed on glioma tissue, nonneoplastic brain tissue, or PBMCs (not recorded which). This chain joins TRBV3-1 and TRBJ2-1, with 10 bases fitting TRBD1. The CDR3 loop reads CAIGTGAGGNEQFF. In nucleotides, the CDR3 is TGTGCCATTGGGACAGGGGCCGGGGGGAATGAGCAGTTCTTC.